This T cell receptor beta chain was recovered during a study of blood T cells in healthy people across ages. Study-level points and caveats: A roughly linear fall in TCR beta diversity per million T cells was seen with increasing age. Higher diversity, along with more naive CD4+ cells, distinguished long-lived donors from aged donors.

A second PCR, run for about 7 to 11 cycles, used a sample-barcoded 5' primer plus a J-beta primer mix. TCRdb used MiXCR to reprocess the 5' RACE reads, holding one entry per CDR3 protein. The repertoire holds about 1,800,000 distinct CDR3 sequences, with over 25% as singletons. This clonotype was observed a few times. Antigen specificity is unknown. PBMCs were isolated at a quantity of at least 7 million per sample. Germline lookup yields CDR1 DFQATT and CDR2 SNEGSKA (reference sequence). The CDR3 loop spans 13 amino acids. This chain joins TRBV20-1 and TRBJ2-1; D possibly uses TRBD1 or TRBD2 (6 bases each). This receptor was taken from a woman younger than 45 in good health. The sample consisted of blood. The CDR3 spells CGVDGGPRRGQFF. Written as DNA, the CDR3 is TGCGGGGTAGACGGGGGCCCACGGAGGGGGCAGTTCTTC.